Presented here are 26 T cell receptor beta chains from one specimen sequenced in a study of OX40 agonist ivuxolimab in advanced cancers. Using immunoSEQ multiplex PCR, the repertoire was profiled, and TCRdb retains in-frame clones only, with some absent. Of 60,000 or so clones in the sample, 90% to 95% were seen once. The input for sequencing was CD4+ or CD8+ T cells sorted from blood, taken in a trial of the OX40 agonist ivuxolimab. The receptors originated from an adult with an advanced solid tumor such as melanoma, head and neck, liver or kidney cancer.

This sequence joins TRBV28 and TRBJ2-7, with 7 bases that match TRBD1. The germline CDR1 and CDR2 sequences are MDHEN and SYDVKM. CDR3 length: 14 amino acids. V gave up 4 bases and J gave up 2 bases; unmatched junction bases: 5. CDR3 loop: CASSSRTGTYEQYF. Here the CDR3 DNA reads TGTGCCAGCAGTTCCCGGACAGGTACCTACGAGCAGTACTTC.

This chain uses TRBV5-1 with TRBJ1-2; D may be TRBD1 (6 bases). Germline lookup yields CDR1 SGHRS and CDR2 YFSETQ. The CDR3 consists of 14 residues. The V end was cut by 0 bases, the J end by 6 bases, with 12 bases between. The CDR3 reads CASSLESGANGYTF. The CDR3 DNA follows: TGCGCCAGCAGCTTGGAGTCGGGGGCGAATGGCTACACCTTC. The full variable domain, in which reference TRBV5-1 and TRBJ1-2 provide the parts outside the CDR3, is KAGVTQTPRYLIKTRGQQVTLSCSPISGHRSVSWYQQTPGQGLQFLFEYFSETQRNKGNFPGRFSGRQFSNSRSEMNVSTLELGDSALYLCASSLESGANGYTFGSGTRLTVV.

The chain uses TRBV10-3 and TRBJ1-2; TRBD1 aligns across 7 bases. This CDR3 is 14 amino acids long. Germline V gene data show CDR1 as ENHRY and CDR2 as SYGVKD. Trimming at V came to 4 bases and at J to 1 base, leaving 3 bases not matched to a gene. DNA of the CDR3: TGTGCCATCAGTGTTGGGACAGATAACTATGGCTACACCTTC. Translation gives CAISVGTDNYGYTF.

This clone was picked up one time. Here the CDR3 reads CASTLGGGQNIQYF. The CDR3 region has the DNA TGTGCCAGCACCCTTGGGGGAGGGCAAAACATTCAGTACTTC. The chain uses TRBV7-2 and TRBJ2-4, with 7 nucleotides matching TRBD2. V trimming: 7 bases; J trimming: 5 bases; junction bases outside the gene matches: 8. The germline CDR1 and CDR2 sequences are SGHTA and FQGNSA. The CDR3 length is 14 residues.

V gene TRBV11-2 combines with J gene TRBJ1-2; maybe TRBD1 (5 bases). The CDR3 is 13 amino acids. The V end lost 6 bases, the J end lost 8 bases, and 16 bases lay between the germline ends. The germline V gene encodes CDR1 SGHAT and CDR2 FQNNGV. The CDR3 here is CASRSGRGEGYTF. The CDR3 DNA reads TGTGCCAGCAGGTCCGGGAGAGGGGAGGGCTACACCTTC.

The CDR3 is CASSFLEGGPDTQYF. The CDR3 DNA sequence: TGTGCCAGCAGCTTTTTAGAAGGTGGGCCAGATACGCAGTATTTT. V and J are TRBV13 and TRBJ2-3; D unclear. V shed 3 bases and J shed 4 bases, with 14 bases lying between them. The V gene's germline CDR1 is PRHDT and CDR2 FYEKMQ (reference sequence). The CDR3 loop spans 15 amino acids.

CDR3 in DNA: TGTGCCAGCAGTGAACGGGGGTGGAGAGGGCGGACCGGGGAGCTGTTTTTT. This gives the protein CASSERGWRGRTGELFF. The chain employs TRBV6-1 and TRBJ2-2; D is perhaps TRBD2 (6 bases). CDR1 MNHNS and CDR2 SASEGT come from the germline V gene. The CDR3 is 17 residues long. Trimming left V 2 bases short and J 5 bases short, with 18 bases between.

This chain uses TRBV19 with TRBJ2-7; perhaps TRBD1 as D (6 bases). The germline CDR1 and CDR2 sequences are LNHDA and SQIVND (reference sequence). This CDR3 spans 14 amino acids. V lost 3 bases and J lost 1, with 10 bases in between. The CDR3 DNA reads TGTGCCAGTAGTATCACAGGGAATTCCTACGAGCAGTACTTC. It encodes CASSITGNSYEQYF.

This sequence joins TRBV20-1 and TRBJ1-2; D uncertain. Germline V CDR1 and CDR2: DFQATT, SNEGSKA (reference sequence). The V and J ends lost 0 bases and 5 bases respectively, with 4 bases between them. This CDR3 is 11 amino acids long. Written as DNA, the CDR3 is TGCAGTGCTAGAGATGAGTATGGCTACACCTTC. The encoded protein is CSARDEYGYTF.

V gene TRBV9 combines with J gene TRBJ2-3, with 9 bases fitting TRBD1. The CDR3 spans 16 residues. The germline V gene encodes CDR1 SGDLS and CDR2 YYNGEE. V was clipped by 3 bases and J by 0 bases; unmatched bases: 5. The CDR3 loop is CASSAGTGKSTDTQYF. CDR3 bases: TGTGCCAGCAGCGCTGGGACAGGGAAAAGCACAGATACGCAGTATTTT.

V gene TRBV9 combines with J gene TRBJ2-3; the D gene is possibly TRBD1 (7 bases). Trimming removed 0 bases from V and 4 bases from J, with 12 bases in between. The CDR3 has 15 amino acids. Germline V lookup: CDR1 SGDLS, CDR2 YYNGEE. Here the CDR3 DNA reads TGTGCCAGCAGCGTAGGGGGCAGGGGGGCAGATACGCAGTATTTT. Translation: CASSVGGRGADTQYF.

The chain couples TRBV2 to TRBJ2-1; possibly TRBD1 for D (5 bases). V shed 10 bases and J shed 2 bases, with 15 bases lying between them. The length of the CDR3 is 14 residues. Looked up from germline, CDR1 is SNHLY and CDR2 is FYNNEI. The CDR3 loop reads CAIDGAGTYNEQFF. DNA of the CDR3: TGTGCCATCGATGGGGCAGGAACCTACAATGAGCAGTTCTTC. Filled out from reference TRBV2 and TRBJ2-1, the complete variable domain reads EPEVTQTPSHQVTQMGQEVILRCVPISNHLYFYWYRQILGQKVEFLVSFYNNEISEKSEIFDDQFSVERPDGSNFTLKIRSTKLEDSAMYFCAIDGAGTYNEQFFGPGTRLTVL.

The rearrangement links TRBV9 to TRBJ2-3, with a weak D call TRBD2 (6 bases). CDR1 and CDR2 from the germline V gene are SGDLS and YYNGEE. This CDR3 is 14 amino acids long. Trimming removed 6 bases at V and 2 bases at J, with 13 bases between. The CDR3 region is CASNGGETTDTQYF. CDR3 DNA sequence: TGTGCCAGCAATGGAGGGGAGACCACAGATACGCAGTATTTT.

The CDR3 here is CASSLGGVNTEAFF. The CDR3 nucleotides read TGTGCCAGCAGCTTAGGAGGGGTTAACACTGAAGCTTTCTTT. The gene calls are TRBV6-5 and TRBJ1-1; perhaps TRBD1 as D (5 bases). This CDR3 is 14 amino acids long. Germline V gene lookup returns CDR1 MNHEY and CDR2 SVGAGI. V lost 6 bases to trimming and J lost 2 bases, with 13 bases between them.

This rearrangement joins TRBV21-1 to TRBJ1-2. TRBV21-1 is flagged as a pseudogene. The length of the CDR3 is 13 residues. CDR3 sequence: CASGGQGGYGYTF. The CDR3 coding sequence is TGTGCCAGCGGGGGGCAGGGCGGGTATGGCTACACCTTC.

Comments on this clone: The same CDR3 can be traced to other DNA sequences in this sample. The chain carries TRBV27 and TRBJ2-7; 7 bases are a match to TRBD2. CDR3 length equals 13 residues. V shed 6 bases and J 2 bases; nucleotides not matched to a gene: 4. CDR1 and CDR2 (germline): MNHEY, SMNVEV (reference sequence). For the CDR3, the DNA is TGTGCCAGCAGCATCAGCGGGACCTACGAGCAGTACTTC. It codes for CASSISGTYEQYF.

This rearrangement joins TRBV4-1 to TRBJ1-5; tentatively, D is TRBD1 (6 bases). CDR3 size: 16 residues. V was pared by 4 bases and J by 2 bases, with 15 bases between. Germline V gene sequence: CDR1 MGHRA, CDR2 YSYEKL. Written as DNA, the CDR3 is TGCGCCAGCAGCCTCCAGGCAGAGGGGGGCAATCAGCCCCAGCATTTT. Protein sequence: CASSLQAEGGNQPQHF.

The gene calls are TRBV9 and TRBJ2-3; D may be TRBD1 (5 bases). Germline V gives CDR1 SGDLS, CDR2 YYNGEE. The CDR3 runs to 14 residues. V lost 0 bases and J lost 4, with 9 bases in between. The CDR3 loop reads CASSVDLGPDTQYF. CDR3 DNA sequence: TGTGCCAGCAGCGTAGACTTGGGGCCAGATACGCAGTATTTT.

The rearrangement links TRBV30 to TRBJ2-5; possibly TRBD2 for D (6 bases). Germline CDR1 and CDR2: GTSNPN and SVGIG (reference sequence). V was cut by 5 bases and J by 4 bases, with 17 bases left in between. There are 14 residues in the CDR3. CDR3 bases: TGTGCCTGGGGAGGGGTCCACTGGGGAGAGACCCAGTACTTC. Protein product: CAWGGVHWGETQYF.

V usage is TRBV19 and J usage is TRBJ1-2, with 9 bases fitting TRBD1. Germline CDR1 is LNHDA and CDR2 is SQIVND (reference sequence). The CDR3 covers 16 residues. After removal of 6 bases from V and 4 bases from J, the junction contained 12 bases not matched to a gene. CDR3 bases: TGTGCCAGTAGGCCCCCCGGGACAGGGCTAGTCTATGGCTACACCTTC. As protein: CASRPPGTGLVYGYTF. Complete variable domain (other parts from reference TRBV19 and TRBJ1-2): DGGITQSPKYLFRKEGQNVTLSCEQNLNHDAMYWYRQDPGQGLRLIYYSQIVNDFQKGDIAEGYSVSREKKESFPLTVTSAQKNPTAFYLCASRPPGTGLVYGYTFGSGTRLTVV.

The rearrangement uses TRBV14 and TRBJ2-1; TRBD2 is a possible D gene (6 bases). V shed 6 bases and J shed 8 bases, with 11 bases lying between them. The CDR3 has 12 residues. The germline V gene has CDR1 SGHDN and CDR2 FVKESK. The CDR3 here is CASSRVADEQFF. CDR3 sequence (DNA): TGTGCCAGCAGTCGGGTAGCGGATGAGCAGTTCTTC.

Of note for this clone: This may be a read error, as it is one base from a much larger clone. CDR3 region: CASSVVGQRNEQYF. CDR3 bases: TGTGCCAGCAGCGTAGTTGGACAGCGGAACGAGCAGTACTTC. The rearrangement uses TRBV9 and TRBJ2-7, with a weak D call TRBD1 (6 bases). This CDR3 has 14 amino acids. V shed 0 bases and J shed 5 bases, with 12 bases lying between them. Germline lookup yields CDR1 SGDLS and CDR2 YYNGEE.

In this sample, this clone turned up once. The chain couples TRBV27 to TRBJ1-3, with D hard to call. V was clipped by 4 bases and J by 0 bases, with 16 bases between them. Germline assignment: CDR1 MNHEY and CDR2 SMNVEV (reference sequence). CDR3 size: 17 residues. CDR3 in amino acids: CASSSLQELRSGNTIYF. The CDR3 region has the DNA TGTGCCAGCAGTTCCCTCCAGGAGCTGCGCTCTGGAAACACCATATATTTT.

V and J are TRBV27 and TRBJ2-3; D is perhaps TRBD1 (6 bases). Per germline, CDR1 MNHEY and CDR2 SMNVEV (reference sequence). The V end lost 6 bases, the J end lost 2 bases, and 9 bases lay between the germline ends. This CDR3 spans 13 amino acids. The CDR3, as DNA: TGTGCCAGCAGGGACAGCCTCACAGATACGCAGTATTTT. It is translated as CASRDSLTDTQYF.

V usage is TRBV5-6 and J usage is TRBJ2-1; 9 nucleotides align to TRBD2. V lost 4 bases, J lost 8 bases, and 10 bases stayed unmatched. CDR1 is SGHDT and CDR2 is YYEEEE in the germline V gene. The CDR3 runs 15 residues. DNA for the CDR3: TGTGCCAGCAGCCCAAGACTAGCGGAGATAGATGAGCAGTTCTTC. Its translation: CASSPRLAEIDEQFF.

The chain recombines TRBV4-3 with TRBJ2-1; 12 bases are a match to TRBD2. Germline values: CDR1 LGHNA, CDR2 YSLEER. This CDR3 contains 15 residues. The trim removed 0 bases at V and 8 bases at J, leaving 2 bases unmatched. For the CDR3, the DNA is TGCGCCAGCAGCCAAGATCTAGCGGGAGGGTATGAGCAGTTCTTC. It codes for CASSQDLAGGYEQFF.